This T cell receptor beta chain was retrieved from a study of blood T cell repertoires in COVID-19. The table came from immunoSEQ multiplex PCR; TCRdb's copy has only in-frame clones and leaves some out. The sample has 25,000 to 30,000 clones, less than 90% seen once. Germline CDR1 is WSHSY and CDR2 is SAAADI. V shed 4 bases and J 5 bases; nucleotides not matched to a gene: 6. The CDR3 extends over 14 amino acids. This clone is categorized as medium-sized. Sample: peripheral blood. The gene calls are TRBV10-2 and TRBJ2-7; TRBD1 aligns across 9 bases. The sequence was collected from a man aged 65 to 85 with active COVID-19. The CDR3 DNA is TGCGCCAGCAGTGTCCTGGGACAGGGCGACGAGCAGTACTTC. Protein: CASSVLGQGDEQYF.